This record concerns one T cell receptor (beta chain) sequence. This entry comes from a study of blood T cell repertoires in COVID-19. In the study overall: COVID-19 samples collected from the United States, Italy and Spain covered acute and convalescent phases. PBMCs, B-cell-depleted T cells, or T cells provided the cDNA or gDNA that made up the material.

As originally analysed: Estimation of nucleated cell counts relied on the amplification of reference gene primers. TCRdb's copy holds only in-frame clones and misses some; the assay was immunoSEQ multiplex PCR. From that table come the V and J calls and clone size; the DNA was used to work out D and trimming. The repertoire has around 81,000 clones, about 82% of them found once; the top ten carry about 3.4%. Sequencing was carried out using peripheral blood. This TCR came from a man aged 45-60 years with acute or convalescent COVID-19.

The CDR3 here is CASSTGLAVKTGELFF. CDR3 nucleotide sequence: TGCGCCAGCAGCACGGGACTAGCGGTCAAAACCGGGGAGCTGTTTTTT. V usage is TRBV5-1 and J usage is TRBJ2-2, with 11 bases matching TRBD2. Germline loops: CDR1 SGHRS, CDR2 YFSETQ. Unmatched junction bases numbered 7, after V lost 4 bases and J lost 5 bases. This CDR3 comprises 16 residues. The full variable domain, its missing parts supplied by reference TRBV5-1 and TRBJ2-2, is KAGVTQTPRYLIKTRGQQVTLSCSPISGHRSVSWYQQTPGQGLQFLFEYFSETQRNKGNFPGRFSGRQFSNSRSEMNVSTLELGDSALYLCASSTGLAVKTGELFFGEGSRLTVL.